This T cell receptor (beta chain) was sequenced for a study of regulatory T cells in long-lasting Graves disease. Investigators prepared the TCR beta libraries by applying iRepertoire HTBI primers and Arm-PCR of CDR3 regions. TCRdb recomputed calls from the multiplex PCR reads with MiXCR, one row per CDR3 protein. The repertoire holds approximately 400,000 distinct CDR3 sequences, with approximately 25% as singletons. This clonotype is a singleton in its sample. Germline trimming cut 6 bases from V and 0 bases from J; bases unmatched to any gene: 8. Germline V CDR1 and CDR2: MNHEY, SVGEGT. The CDR3 runs 18 residues. Time point in this sample: persistent/refractory GD, antithyroid drugs over 5 years with positive TRAb. Following extraction of RNA from PBMCs, that RNA was used to make the TCR library.

Sample: peripheral blood mononuclear cells (PBMCs), taken when the disease was refractory, from a patient treated with antithyroid drugs. J is TRBJ2-2 and V is TRBV6-2 or TRBV6-3, with 12 nucleotides matching TRBD2. The clonotype was recovered from a woman aged 40 to 49 with Graves disease. The CDR3 DNA reads TGTGCCAGCAGCCAGACTAGCGGGGGCAATTCGAACACCGGGGAGCTGTTTTTT. It specifies CASSQTSGGNSNTGELFF.